This TCR beta chain was sequenced in a study of regulatory T cells in long-lasting Graves disease. Study outcomes and limitations: Repertoires from persistent disease leaned toward TRBV28, TRBJ1-2 and TRBJ2-5.

Ten or more counts support this clonotype. Its antigen is not known. Noted time point: newly diagnosed GD, antithyroid drugs for less than 3 months. PBMCs were the source of the RNA used for TCR sequencing. The TCR beta library used iRepertoire HTBI primers with Arm-PCR amplification of CDR3. Each CDR3 protein gets one entry after TCRdb re-called the multiplex PCR reads with MiXCR. This table has over 350,000 distinct CDR3 sequences, around 15% appearing once. V lost 0 bases and J lost 0, with 8 bases in between. This CDR3 is 14 amino acids long. Germline values: CDR1 GTSNPN, CDR2 SVGIG (reference sequence). These records were also assigned to another study, of T cells in Graves' hyperthyroidism and ophthalmopathy.

This receptor was identified in a woman between 50 and 59 years old with Graves disease. The material sequenced was peripheral blood mononuclear cells (PBMCs), taken at new diagnosis, from a patient treated with antithyroid drugs. V gene TRBV30 combines with J gene TRBJ1-2; D ambiguous. As DNA, the CDR3 is TGTGCCTGGAGTGTACCCCCTACTAACTATGGCTACACCTTC. Translation: CAWSVPPTNYGYTF.